These 3 T cell receptor beta chains share one sample of origin, sequenced in a study of blood T cells in healthy people across ages. The second PCR ran about 6 to 12 cycles with a sample-barcoded 5' primer and J-beta primers. TCRdb fed the 5' RACE reads into MiXCR, producing one record per CDR3 protein. The sample carries hundreds of thousands of distinct CDR3 sequences, about 53% recorded once. Sequences were obtained from blood. Receptors originate from an elderly man in good health.

This clonotype was seen only a few times. V and J are TRBV28 and TRBJ2-7; 7 nucleotides match TRBD2. V lost 11 bases to trimming and J lost 4 bases; unmatched junction nucleotides: 8. CDR1 and CDR2 from the germline V gene are MDHEN and SYDVKM. The CDR3 is made up of 12 amino acids. The CDR3 coding sequence is TGTGCCTGGGGGAGGGAGAATTACGAGCAGTACTTC. This codes for CAWGRENYEQYF.

The chain is built from TRBV5-1 and TRBJ2-7, with 7 bases lining up with TRBD1. CDR3 length: 16 amino acids. Germline V gene sequence: CDR1 SGHRS, CDR2 YFSETQ. V trimming: 1 base; J trimming: 0 bases; junction bases outside the gene matches: 7. This chain's CDR3 is CASSLLPTGSSYEQYF. The CDR3 DNA reads TGCGCCAGCAGCTTGTTGCCGACAGGGAGCTCCTACGAGCAGTACTTC.

The chain employs TRBV2 and TRBJ1-2; no clear D gene. Trimming pared 3 bases from V and 7 bases from J, leaving 15 bases between. The length of the CDR3 is 14 residues. The germline V gene encodes CDR1 SNHLY and CDR2 FYNNEI. The DNA of the CDR3 is TGTGCCAGCAGTGATGGATGGGTGGTCGTTGGCTACACCTTC. This gives the protein CASSDGWVVVGYTF.